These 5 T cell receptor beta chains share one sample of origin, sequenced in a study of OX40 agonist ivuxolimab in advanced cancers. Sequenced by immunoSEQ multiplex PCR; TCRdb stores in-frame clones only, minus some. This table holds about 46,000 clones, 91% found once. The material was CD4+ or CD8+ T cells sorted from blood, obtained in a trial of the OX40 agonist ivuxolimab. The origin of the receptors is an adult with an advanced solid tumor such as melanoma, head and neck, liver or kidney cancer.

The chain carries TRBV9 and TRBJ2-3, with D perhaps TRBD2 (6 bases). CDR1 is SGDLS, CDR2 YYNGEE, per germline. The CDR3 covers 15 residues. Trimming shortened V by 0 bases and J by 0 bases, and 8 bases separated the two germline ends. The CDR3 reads CASSVEGTSTDTQYF. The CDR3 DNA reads TGTGCCAGCAGCGTAGAGGGGACTAGCACAGATACGCAGTATTTT.

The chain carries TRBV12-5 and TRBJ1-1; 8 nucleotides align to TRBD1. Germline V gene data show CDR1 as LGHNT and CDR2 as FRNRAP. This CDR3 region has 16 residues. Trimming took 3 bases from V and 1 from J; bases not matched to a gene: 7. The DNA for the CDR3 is TGTGCTAGTGGTTTCGACCCGACAGGGGAGAACACTGAAGCTTTCTTT. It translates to CASGFDPTGENTEAFF.

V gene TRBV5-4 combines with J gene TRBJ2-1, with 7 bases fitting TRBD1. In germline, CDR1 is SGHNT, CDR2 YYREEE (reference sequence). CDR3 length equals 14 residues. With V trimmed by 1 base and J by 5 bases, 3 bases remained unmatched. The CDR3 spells CASSLPDRDNEQFF. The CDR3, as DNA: TGTGCCAGCAGCTTGCCCGACAGGGACAATGAGCAGTTCTTC.

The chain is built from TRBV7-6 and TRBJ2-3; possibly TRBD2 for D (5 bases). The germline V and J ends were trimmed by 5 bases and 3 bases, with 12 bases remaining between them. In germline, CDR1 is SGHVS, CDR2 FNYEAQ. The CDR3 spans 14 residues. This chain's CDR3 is CASSPLGVTDTQYF. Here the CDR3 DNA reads TGTGCCAGCAGCCCACTCGGGGTTACAGATACGCAGTATTTT.

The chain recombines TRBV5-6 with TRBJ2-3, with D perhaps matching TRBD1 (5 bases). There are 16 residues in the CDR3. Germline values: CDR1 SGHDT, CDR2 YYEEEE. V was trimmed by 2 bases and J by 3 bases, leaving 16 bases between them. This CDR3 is CASSLETELGTDTQYF. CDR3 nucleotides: TGTGCCAGCAGCTTAGAGACAGAACTGGGGACAGATACGCAGTATTTT.